The sequence of this T cell receptor beta chain was determined in a study of T cell responses to AZD1222 COVID-19 vaccine. Broader study findings: Without day 14 samples, only post-peak T cell repertoires were studied.

Using immunoSEQ multiplex PCR, the repertoire was profiled, and TCRdb retains in-frame clones only, with some absent. This sample has more than 150,000 clones, with roughly 92% found just once. In regard to this clone: Its antigen is unknown.

The V gene lost 10 bases and the J gene lost 0 bases, with 24 bases spanning the gap. The CDR3 loop spans 18 amino acids. Germline V gene lookup returns CDR1 LNHDA and CDR2 SQIVND (reference sequence). This TCR was recovered from an adult who received the AZD1222 COVID-19 vaccine. V usage is TRBV19 and J usage is TRBJ2-2, with TRBD1 as a possible D gene (7 bases). The material was peripheral blood, obtained 28 days after the second AZD1222 dose. The CDR3 DNA reads as TGTGCCACTGCCACCCAGGGGGTCGGACTAACGAACACCGGGGAGCTGTTTTTT. Its translation: CATATQGVGLTNTGELFF.